Listed below are T cell receptor beta chains from one sample, sequenced in a study of cytomegalovirus exposure and HLA in healthy donors. Libraries were prepared by immunoSEQ multiplex PCR; TCRdb keeps only in-frame clonotypes and omits some of them. The table includes 100,000 to 150,000 clones, 78% detected once. The sequenced sample was PBMCs. All receptors come from a man aged 25-45 years in good health and CMV-seropositive. The CDR3 runs from the conserved cysteine through the conserved F or W. D genes are given only for firm matches. Clone size is given for some rows only: seen once, a few or many times, or a class if the clone is expanded.

J: TRBJ1-1
V: TRBV9
D: -
size: -
CDR3: CASSPEAFF
DNA: TGTGCCAGCAGTCCAGAAGCTTTCTTT

J: TRBJ2-7
V: TRBV28
D: -
size: -
CDR3: CASSLTGSSTYEQYF
DNA: TGTGCCAGCAGCCTGACAGGATCCTCCACCTACGAGCAGTACTTC

J: TRBJ2-1
V: TRBV10-2
D: TRBD2
size: -
CDR3: CASSEGLASYNEQFF
DNA: TGCGCCAGCAGTGAGGGACTAGCGTCCTACAATGAGCAGTTCTTC

J: TRBJ2-7
V: TRBV6-5
D: TRBD1
size: -
CDR3: CASSYSAGGLREQYF
DNA: TGTGCCAGCAGTTACTCGGCAGGGGGCCTAAGGGAGCAGTACTTC

J: TRBJ2-7
V: TRBV7-2
D: TRBD2
size: -
CDR3: CASSSSGNSYEQYF
DNA: TGTGCCAGCAGCTCTAGCGGGAACTCCTACGAGCAGTACTTC

J: TRBJ2-7
V: TRBV21-1
D: -
size: -
CDR3: CASSKLPLGSPYEQYF
DNA: TGTGCCAGCAGCAAGTTACCCCTAGGAAGTCCCTACGAGCAGTACTTC

J: TRBJ2-4
V: TRBV7-2
D: TRBD2
size: -
CDR3: CASSLELGREGNIQYF
DNA: TGTGCCAGCAGCTTAGAGCTCGGGAGGGAGGGGAACATTCAGTACTTC

J: TRBJ1-4
V: TRBV18
D: -
size: -
CDR3: CASSPSVDEKLFF
DNA: TGTGCCAGCTCACCATCTGTAGATGAAAAACTGTTTTTT

J: TRBJ2-4
V: TRBV4-1
D: -
size: -
CDR3: CASSQPSSSIAKNIQYF
DNA: TGCGCCAGCAGCCAACCCTCTAGCTCTATAGCCAAAAACATTCAGTACTTC

J: TRBJ2-1
V: TRBV18
D: TRBD2
size: -
CDR3: CASSPASGIRDEQFF
DNA: TGTGCCAGCTCACCAGCTAGCGGGATCCGGGATGAGCAGTTCTTC

J: TRBJ1-2
V: TRBV7-8
D: TRBD1
size: -
CDR3: CASSLAGPGQNYGYTF
DNA: TGTGCCAGCAGCTTAGCGGGGCCGGGACAGAACTATGGCTACACCTTC

J: TRBJ2-4
V: TRBV12-2
D: -
size: few
CDR3: CASRPELAGAKNIQYF
DNA: TGTGCAAGTCGCCCAGAACTAGCTGGCGCCAAAAACATTCAGTACTTC

J: TRBJ2-7
V: TRBV6-5
D: -
size: -
CDR3: CASSGGSNYEQYF
DNA: TGTGCCAGCAGTGGCGGGTCCAACTACGAGCAGTACTTC

J: TRBJ1-1
V: TRBV5-1
D: -
size: -
CDR3: CASSFGGLWDTEAFF
DNA: TGCGCCAGCAGCTTTGGAGGCCTGTGGGACACTGAAGCTTTCTTT

J: TRBJ1-1
V: TRBV16
D: -
size: once
CDR3: CASSQSVRGTEAFF
DNA: TGTGCCAGCAGCCAATCGGTTCGGGGTACTGAAGCTTTCTTT

J: TRBJ2-1
V: TRBV5-1
D: -
size: -
CDR3: CASSLVQGGYNEQFF
DNA: TGCGCCAGCAGCTTGGTACAGGGCGGTTACAATGAGCAGTTCTTC

J: TRBJ2-1
V: TRBV11-2
D: -
size: -
CDR3: CASSLGAFWQFF
DNA: TGTGCCAGCAGCTTAGGGGCATTCTGGCAGTTCTTC

J: TRBJ1-2
V: TRBV10-3
D: -
size: -
CDR3: CAISEGGVRDGYTF
DNA: TGTGCCATCAGTGAAGGAGGGGTTCGCGATGGCTACACCTTC

J: TRBJ2-1
V: TRBV29-1
D: TRBD2
size: -
CDR3: CSVDWTSGRLSYNEQFF
DNA: TGCAGCGTTGACTGGACTAGCGGGAGACTCTCCTACAATGAGCAGTTCTTC

J: TRBJ1-4
V: TRBV7-9
D: TRBD1
size: -
CDR3: CASSEDRETEKLFF
DNA: TGTGCCAGCAGCGAGGACAGGGAAACAGAAAAACTGTTTTTT

J: TRBJ1-2
V: TRBV20-1
D: -
size: few
CDR3: CSADGNYGYTF
DNA: TGCAGTGCTGACGGGAACTATGGCTACACCTTC

J: TRBJ2-7
V: TRBV10-2
D: TRBD2
size: -
CDR3: CASSVPTSGRAVSGDEQYF
DNA: TGCGCCAGCAGTGTCCCGACTAGCGGGAGGGCCGTTAGTGGCGACGAGCAGTACTTC

J: TRBJ1-5
V: TRBV27
D: -
size: -
CDR3: CASGAGNRVNQPQHF
DNA: TGTGCCAGCGGTGCGGGTAACAGGGTCAATCAGCCCCAGCATTTT

J: TRBJ1-1
V: TRBV6-1
D: -
size: few
CDR3: CTSSMRNTEAFF
DNA: TGTACCAGCAGTATGAGAAACACTGAAGCTTTCTTT

J: TRBJ1-2
V: TRBV27
D: -
size: -
CDR3: CASSFKKTELYGYTF
DNA: TGTGCCAGCAGTTTTAAAAAGACAGAGCTCTATGGCTACACCTTC

J: TRBJ1-1
V: TRBV11-2
D: TRBD1
size: -
CDR3: CASTKTGYEAFF
DNA: TGTGCCAGCACCAAGACAGGGTATGAAGCTTTCTTT

J: TRBJ2-5
V: TRBV11-2
D: -
size: -
CDR3: CASSPTRVQETQYF
DNA: TGTGCCAGCAGCCCTACTAGGGTACAAGAGACCCAGTACTTC

J: TRBJ2-7
V: TRBV5-6
D: -
size: -
CDR3: CASSQGSYEQYF
DNA: TGTGCCAGCAGCCAGGGTTCCTACGAGCAGTACTTC

J: TRBJ2-7
V: TRBV7-6
D: TRBD2
size: -
CDR3: CASSRREAHSEQYF
DNA: TGTGCCAGCAGCCGCCGGGAGGCCCACTCCGAGCAGTACTTC

J: TRBJ2-7
V: TRBV6-5
D: -
size: -
CDR3: CASSYSEGAGEQYF
DNA: TGTGCCAGCAGTTACTCGGAGGGGGCAGGCGAGCAGTACTTC

J: TRBJ2-5
V: TRBV7-3
D: TRBD2
size: -
CDR3: CASSFLAANQETQYF
DNA: TGTGCCAGCAGCTTCCTAGCGGCCAACCAAGAGACCCAGTACTTC

J: TRBJ2-3
V: TRBV7-2
D: -
size: -
CDR3: CASSSGLLTDTQYF
DNA: TGTGCCAGCAGCTCCGGACTACTCACAGATACGCAGTATTTT

J: TRBJ2-7
V: TRBV29-1
D: TRBD1
size: -
CDR3: CSAIQGTTYEQYF
DNA: TGCAGCGCTATACAGGGGACAACTTACGAGCAGTACTTC

J: TRBJ1-2
V: TRBV7-9
D: TRBD1
size: few
CDR3: CASSPRDRNYGYTF
DNA: TGTGCCAGCAGCCCGAGGGACAGAAACTATGGCTACACCTTC

J: TRBJ1-2
V: TRBV7-8
D: -
size: -
CDR3: CASSLTRSGTNYGYTF
DNA: TGTGCCAGCAGCTTAACCCGTTCGGGGACTAACTATGGCTACACCTTC

J: TRBJ2-3
V: TRBV29-1
D: -
size: few
CDR3: CSVVRAGDTQYF
DNA: TGCAGCGTTGTTCGAGCGGGAGATACGCAGTATTTT

J: TRBJ2-2
V: TRBV9
D: TRBD2
size: -
CDR3: CASSLRTSGNTGELFF
DNA: TGTGCCAGCAGCCTTCGGACTAGCGGAAACACCGGGGAGCTGTTTTTT

J: TRBJ2-6
V: TRBV5-1
D: -
size: -
CDR3: CASSILSSGANVLTF
DNA: TGCGCCAGCAGCATCCTTAGCTCTGGGGCCAACGTCCTGACTTTC

J: TRBJ1-1
V: TRBV19
D: -
size: -
CDR3: CASILQGYGNTEAFF
DNA: TGTGCCAGTATCCTACAGGGATACGGGAACACTGAAGCTTTCTTT

J: TRBJ2-4
V: TRBV11-2
D: TRBD2
size: -
CDR3: CASRKLAGAKNIQYF
DNA: TGTGCCAGCAGAAAACTAGCGGGAGCCAAAAACATTCAGTACTTC

J: TRBJ1-5
V: TRBV30
D: -
size: -
CDR3: CAWAKQGGGNQPQHF
DNA: TGTGCCTGGGCAAAGCAGGGTGGGGGCAATCAGCCCCAGCATTTT

J: TRBJ2-3
V: TRBV11-2
D: TRBD2
size: -
CDR3: CASSLGAGEADTQYF
DNA: TGTGCCAGCAGCTTAGGGGCGGGAGAGGCAGATACGCAGTATTTT

J: TRBJ1-2
V: TRBV29-1
D: -
size: few
CDR3: CSVEGNRATGYTF
DNA: TGCAGCGTTGAAGGGAACAGGGCGACTGGCTACACCTTC

J: TRBJ1-5
V: TRBV19
D: -
size: -
CDR3: CASSGGVRQPQHF
DNA: TGTGCCAGTAGTGGTGGAGTACGGCAGCCCCAGCATTTT

J: TRBJ2-2
V: TRBV6-1
D: -
size: -
CDR3: CASRQGIPGELFF
DNA: TGTGCCAGCAGGCAGGGAATCCCCGGGGAGCTGTTTTTT

J: TRBJ2-4
V: TRBV27
D: -
size: -
CDR3: CASSVQGRGIQYF
DNA: TGTGCCAGCAGTGTACAGGGTCGGGGCATTCAGTACTTC

J: TRBJ2-1
V: TRBV27
D: -
size: -
CDR3: CASSLRGGRNEQFF
DNA: TGTGCCAGCAGTTTGAGGGGGGGAAGGAATGAGCAGTTCTTC